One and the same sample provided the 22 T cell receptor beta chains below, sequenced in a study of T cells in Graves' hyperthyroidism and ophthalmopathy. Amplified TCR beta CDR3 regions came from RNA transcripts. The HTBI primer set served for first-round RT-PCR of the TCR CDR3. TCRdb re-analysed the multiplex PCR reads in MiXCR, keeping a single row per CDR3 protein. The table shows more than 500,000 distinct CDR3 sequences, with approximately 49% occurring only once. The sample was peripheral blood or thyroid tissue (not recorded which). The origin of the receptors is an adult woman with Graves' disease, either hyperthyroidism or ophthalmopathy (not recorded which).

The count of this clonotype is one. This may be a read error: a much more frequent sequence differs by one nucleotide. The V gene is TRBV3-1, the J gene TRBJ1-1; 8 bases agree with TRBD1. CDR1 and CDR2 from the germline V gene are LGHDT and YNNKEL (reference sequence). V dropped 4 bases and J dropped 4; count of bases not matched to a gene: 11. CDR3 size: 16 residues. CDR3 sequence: CASSPRGRGRATEAFF. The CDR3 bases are TGTGCCAGCAGCCCCCGAGGCAGGGGGCGCGCCACTGAAGCTTTCTTT.

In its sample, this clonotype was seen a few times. The CDR3 region has the DNA TGTGCCAGCAGTCGGACAGGACTAACATTAGACTACACCTTC. As protein: CASSRTGLTLDYTF. This sequence joins TRBV2 and TRBJ1-2; 7 nucleotides line up with TRBD1. The CDR3 consists of 14 residues. Trimming at V came to 5 bases and at J to 10 bases, leaving 13 bases not matched to a gene. Germline values: CDR1 SNHLY, CDR2 FYNNEI.

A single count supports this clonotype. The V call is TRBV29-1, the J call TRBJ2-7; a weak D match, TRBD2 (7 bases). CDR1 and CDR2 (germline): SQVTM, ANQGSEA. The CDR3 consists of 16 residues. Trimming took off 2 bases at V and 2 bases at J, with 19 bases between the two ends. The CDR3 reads CSVEYLGAGATYEQYF. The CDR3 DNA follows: TGCAGCGTTGAATACCTGGGCGCGGGGGCGACCTACGAGCAGTACTTC.

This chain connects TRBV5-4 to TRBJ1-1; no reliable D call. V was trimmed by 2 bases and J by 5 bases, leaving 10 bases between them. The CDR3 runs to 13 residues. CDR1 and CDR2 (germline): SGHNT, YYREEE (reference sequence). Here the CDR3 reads CASSFTGWTEAFF. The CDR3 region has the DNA TGTGCCAGCAGCTTTACGGGTTGGACTGAAGCTTTCTTT. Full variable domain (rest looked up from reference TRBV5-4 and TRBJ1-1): ETGVTQSPTHLIKTRGQQVTLRCSSQSGHNTVSWYQQALGQGPQFIFQYYREEENGRGNFPPRFSGLQFPNYSSELNVNALELDDSALYLCASSFTGWTEAFFGQGTRLTVV.

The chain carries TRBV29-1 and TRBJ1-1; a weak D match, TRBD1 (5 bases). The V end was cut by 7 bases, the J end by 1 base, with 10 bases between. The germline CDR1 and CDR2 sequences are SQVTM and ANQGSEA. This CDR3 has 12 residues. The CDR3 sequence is CSAERGNTEAFF. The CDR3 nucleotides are TGCAGCGCCGAGAGGGGGAACACTGAAGCTTTCTTT.

CDR3 coding DNA: TGTGCCATCAGGATGGGACAGAACTATGGCTACACCTTC. Translated, it gives CAIRMGQNYGYTF. The chain combines TRBV10-3 with TRBJ1-2; 7 nucleotides align to TRBD1. The germline V gene encodes CDR1 ENHRY and CDR2 SYGVKD. This CDR3 is built from 13 residues. Trimming took 6 bases from V and 2 from J; bases not matched to a gene: 3.

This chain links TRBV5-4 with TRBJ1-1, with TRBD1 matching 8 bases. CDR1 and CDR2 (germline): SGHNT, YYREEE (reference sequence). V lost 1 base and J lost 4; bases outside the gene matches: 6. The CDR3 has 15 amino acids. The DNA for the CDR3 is TGTGCCAGCAGCTTGCCCAGGGGGCAAGGCACTGAAGCTTTCTTT. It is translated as CASSLPRGQGTEAFF.

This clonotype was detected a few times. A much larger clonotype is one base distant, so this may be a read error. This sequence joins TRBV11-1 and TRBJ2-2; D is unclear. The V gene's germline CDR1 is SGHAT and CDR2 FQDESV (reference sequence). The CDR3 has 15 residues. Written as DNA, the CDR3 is TGTGCCGGCAGCCCGGGCCCGACATACACCGGGGAGCTGTTTTTT. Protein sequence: CAGSPGPTYTGELFF.

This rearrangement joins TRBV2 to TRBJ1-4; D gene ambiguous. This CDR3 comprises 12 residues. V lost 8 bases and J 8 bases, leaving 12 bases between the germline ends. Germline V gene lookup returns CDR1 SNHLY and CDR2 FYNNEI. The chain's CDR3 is CASPPGSEKLFF. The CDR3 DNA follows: TGTGCCAGCCCTCCTGGGTCGGAAAAACTGTTTTTT.

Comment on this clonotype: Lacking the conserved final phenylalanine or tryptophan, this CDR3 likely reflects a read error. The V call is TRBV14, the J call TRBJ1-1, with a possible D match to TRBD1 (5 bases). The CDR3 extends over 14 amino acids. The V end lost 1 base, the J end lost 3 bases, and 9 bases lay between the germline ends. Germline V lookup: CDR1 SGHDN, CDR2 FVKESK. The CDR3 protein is CASSQAQGDTEAFL. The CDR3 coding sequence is TGTGCCAGCAGCCAAGCTCAGGGTGACACTGAAGCTTTCCTT.

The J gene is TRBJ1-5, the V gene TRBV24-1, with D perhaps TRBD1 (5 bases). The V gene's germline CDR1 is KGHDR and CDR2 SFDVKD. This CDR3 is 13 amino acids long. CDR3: CARDGAGGQPQHF. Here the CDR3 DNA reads TGTGCTAGAGACGGAGCGGGGGGTCAGCCCCAGCATTTT.

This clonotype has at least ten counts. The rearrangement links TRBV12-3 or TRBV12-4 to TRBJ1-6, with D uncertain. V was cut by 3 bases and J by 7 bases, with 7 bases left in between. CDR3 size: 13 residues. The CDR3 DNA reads TGTGCCAGCAGTTTTAAGATCAATTCACCCCTCCACTTT. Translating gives CASSFKINSPLHF.

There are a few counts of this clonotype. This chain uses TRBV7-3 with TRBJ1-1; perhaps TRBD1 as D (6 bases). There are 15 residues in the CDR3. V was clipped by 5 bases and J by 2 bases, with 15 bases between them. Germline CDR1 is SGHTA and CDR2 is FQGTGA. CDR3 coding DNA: TGTGCCAGCAGCCTATATGGGGGGCGAAACACTGAAGCTTTCTTT. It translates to CASSLYGGRNTEAFF.

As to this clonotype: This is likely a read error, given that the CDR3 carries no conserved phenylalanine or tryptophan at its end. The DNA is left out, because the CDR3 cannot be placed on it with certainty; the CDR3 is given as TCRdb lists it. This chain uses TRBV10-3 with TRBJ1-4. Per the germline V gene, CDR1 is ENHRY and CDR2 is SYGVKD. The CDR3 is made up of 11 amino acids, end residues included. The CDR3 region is CAISESTGEPY.

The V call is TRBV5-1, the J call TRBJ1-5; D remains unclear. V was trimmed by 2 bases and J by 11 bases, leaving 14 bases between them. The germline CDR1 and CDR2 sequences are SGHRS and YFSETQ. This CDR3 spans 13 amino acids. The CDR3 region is CASSFDPGETQHF. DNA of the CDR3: TGCGCCAGCAGCTTTGACCCAGGAGAGACCCAGCATTTT.

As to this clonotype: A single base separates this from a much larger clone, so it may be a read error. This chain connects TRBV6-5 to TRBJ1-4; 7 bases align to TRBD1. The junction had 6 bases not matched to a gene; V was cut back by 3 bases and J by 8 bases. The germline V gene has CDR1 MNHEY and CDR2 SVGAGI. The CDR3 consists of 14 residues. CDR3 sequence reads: CASSYGTVREKLFF. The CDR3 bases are TGTGCCAGCAGTTATGGGACAGTGAGGGAAAAACTGTTTTTT.

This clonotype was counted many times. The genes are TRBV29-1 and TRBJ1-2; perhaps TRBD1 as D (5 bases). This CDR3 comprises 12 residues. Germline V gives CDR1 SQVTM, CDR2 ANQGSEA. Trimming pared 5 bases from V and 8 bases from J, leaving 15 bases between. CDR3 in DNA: TGCAGCGTTTGGGACGTAGGAGTCGGCTACACCTTC. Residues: CSVWDVGVGYTF.

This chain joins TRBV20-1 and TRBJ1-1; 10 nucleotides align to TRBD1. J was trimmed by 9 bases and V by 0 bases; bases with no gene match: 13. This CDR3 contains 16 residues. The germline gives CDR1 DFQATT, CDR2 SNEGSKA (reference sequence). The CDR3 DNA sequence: TGCAGTGCTAGAGAAGGGAGAGGACAGGGGGTCCCTAAAGCTTTCTTT. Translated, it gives CSAREGRGQGVPKAFF.

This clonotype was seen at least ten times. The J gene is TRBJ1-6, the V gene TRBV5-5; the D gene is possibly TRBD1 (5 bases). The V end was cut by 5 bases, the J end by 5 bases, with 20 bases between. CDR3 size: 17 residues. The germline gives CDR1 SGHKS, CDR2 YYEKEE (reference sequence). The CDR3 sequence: CASRPTPGRADNSPLHF. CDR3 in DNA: TGTGCCAGCAGGCCAACACCGGGGCGAGCCGATAATTCACCCCTCCACTTT.

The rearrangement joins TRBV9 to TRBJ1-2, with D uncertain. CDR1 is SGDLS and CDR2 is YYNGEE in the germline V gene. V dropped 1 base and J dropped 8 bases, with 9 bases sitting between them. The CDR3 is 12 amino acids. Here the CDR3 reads CASSVSSRGYTF. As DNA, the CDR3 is TGTGCCAGCAGCGTATCGTCCCGCGGCTACACCTTC.

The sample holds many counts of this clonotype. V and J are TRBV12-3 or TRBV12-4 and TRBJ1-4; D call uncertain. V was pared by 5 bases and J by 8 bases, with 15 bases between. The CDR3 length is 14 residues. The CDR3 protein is CASSVGGNDEKLFF. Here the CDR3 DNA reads TGTGCCAGCAGTGTGGGAGGGAATGACGAAAAACTGTTTTTT.

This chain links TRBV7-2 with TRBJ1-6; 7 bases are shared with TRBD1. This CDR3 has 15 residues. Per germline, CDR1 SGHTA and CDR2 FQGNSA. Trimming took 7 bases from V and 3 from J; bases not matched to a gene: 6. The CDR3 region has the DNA TGTGCCAGCACCTTCAGGGACAGCTATAATTCACCCCTCCACTTT. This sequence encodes CASTFRDSYNSPLHF.